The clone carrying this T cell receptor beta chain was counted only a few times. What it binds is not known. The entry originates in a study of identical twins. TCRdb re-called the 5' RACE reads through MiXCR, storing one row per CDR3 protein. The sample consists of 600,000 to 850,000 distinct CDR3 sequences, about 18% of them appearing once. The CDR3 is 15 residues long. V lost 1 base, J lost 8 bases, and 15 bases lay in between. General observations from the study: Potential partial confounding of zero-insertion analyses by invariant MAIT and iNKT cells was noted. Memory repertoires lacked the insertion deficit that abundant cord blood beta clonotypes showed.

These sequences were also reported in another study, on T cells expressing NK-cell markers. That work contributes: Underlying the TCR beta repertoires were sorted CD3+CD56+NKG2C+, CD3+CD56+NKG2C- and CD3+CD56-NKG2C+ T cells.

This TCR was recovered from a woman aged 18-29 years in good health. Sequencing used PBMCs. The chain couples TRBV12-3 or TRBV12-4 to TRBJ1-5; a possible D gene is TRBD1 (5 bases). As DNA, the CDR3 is TGTGCCAGCAGTTTAGGCCGGGACCAGGTCAAGCCCCAGCATTTT. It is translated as CASSLGRDQVKPQHF.